The 20 T cell receptor beta chains below come from one sample, sequenced in a study of cytomegalovirus exposure and HLA in healthy donors. 60 Vbeta and 13 Jbeta primers were used in PCR. Produced via immunoSEQ multiplex PCR; TCRdb's table is partial and in-frame only. The listing records roughly 150,000 clones. Sample: PBMCs. The receptors come from a woman aged 45 to 65 in good health and CMV-seronegative.

The rearrangement uses TRBV4-1 and TRBJ1-6, with D perhaps matching TRBD1 (5 bases). This CDR3 region has 12 residues. V gave up 6 bases and J gave up 8 bases, with 8 bases separating them. CDR1 and CDR2 from the germline V gene are MGHRA and YSYEKL. The CDR3 spells CASREGDSPLHF. The CDR3 nucleotides read TGCGCCAGCAGGGAAGGGGATTCACCCCTCCACTTT.

V and J are TRBV5-1 and TRBJ2-3, with a weak D call TRBD2 (5 bases). V was shortened by 1 base and J by 2 bases, with 8 bases between the two germline ends. The CDR3 covers 14 residues. Germline lookup yields CDR1 SGHRS and CDR2 YFSETQ. CDR3 nucleotide sequence: TGCGCCAGCAGCTTGTCGGGATCCACAGATACGCAGTATTTT. It is translated as CASSLSGSTDTQYF.

This chain joins TRBV28 and TRBJ2-7, with TRBD1 identical over 7 bases. In germline, CDR1 is MDHEN, CDR2 SYDVKM. The CDR3 consists of 12 residues. The trim removed 10 bases at V and 3 bases at J, leaving 6 bases unmatched. The CDR3 nucleotides read TGTGCCACAAAACAGGGGAACTACGAGCAGTACTTC. Its translation is CATKQGNYEQYF.

The CDR3 coding sequence is TGTGCCAGCAGCACGGGACTAGCGGGAGGGGGGACAGAGACCCAGTACTTC. Residues: CASSTGLAGGGTETQYF. The V gene is TRBV7-9, the J gene TRBJ2-5; 16 bases are shared with TRBD2. The ends lost 5 bases at V and 4 bases at J; junction bases unmatched: 7. Germline V lookup: CDR1 SEHNR, CDR2 FQNEAQ (reference sequence). There are 17 residues in the CDR3. Full variable domain (outside the CDR3, taken from reference TRBV7-9 and TRBJ2-5): DTGVSQNPRHKITKRGQNVTFRCDPISEHNRLYWYRQTLGQGPEFLTYFQNEAQLEKSRLLSDRFSAERPKGSFSTLEIQRTEQGDSAMYLCASSTGLAGGGTETQYFGPGTRLLVL.

The genes are TRBV5-1 and TRBJ2-2; D perhaps matches TRBD1 (7 bases). Trimming took off 1 base at V and 4 bases at J, with 17 bases between the two ends. The CDR3 contains 17 residues. Germline V lookup: CDR1 SGHRS, CDR2 YFSETQ. CDR3 protein: CASSLSGGGLGTGELFF. The DNA for the CDR3 is TGCGCCAGCAGCTTGTCAGGAGGGGGCTTGGGCACCGGGGAGCTGTTTTTT.

This chain joins TRBV5-1 and TRBJ1-3; unclear D gene. V lost 0 bases and J 0 bases, leaving 7 bases between the germline ends. Germline V gene sequence: CDR1 SGHRS, CDR2 YFSETQ. CDR3 length equals 15 residues. The CDR3 DNA reads as TGCGCCAGCAGCTTGGCCGGAGGCTCTGGAAACACCATATATTTT. Translated: CASSLAGGSGNTIYF.

V is TRBV7-9 and J is TRBJ1-2, with 7 bases that match TRBD1. The V gene's germline CDR1 is SEHNR and CDR2 FQNEAQ (reference sequence). The trim removed 3 bases at V and 4 bases at J, leaving 2 bases unmatched. CDR3 length: 13 amino acids. CDR3 residues: CASSLGQLYGYTF. The CDR3 coding sequence is TGTGCCAGCAGCTTGGGACAGCTCTATGGCTACACCTTC.

This rearrangement joins TRBV12-2 to TRBJ2-5; TRBD2 reflects the table's D call only, with no check against the DNA. TRBV12-2 is listed as a pseudogene. This CDR3 has 16 residues. CDR3 protein: CASRLETSGNQETQYF. In nucleotides, the CDR3 is TGTGCAAGTCGCTTAGAGACTAGCGGAAACCAAGAGACCCAGTACTTC.

This sequence joins TRBV6-6 and TRBJ1-2; 8 nucleotides match TRBD1. The germline V gene has CDR1 MNHNY and CDR2 SVGAGI (reference sequence). The trim removed 5 bases at V and 4 bases at J, leaving 6 bases unmatched. The CDR3 consists of 14 residues. CDR3 sequence: CASSDPQGGYGYTF. CDR3 sequence (DNA): TGTGCCAGCAGTGACCCACAGGGGGGCTATGGCTACACCTTC.

The V call is TRBV28, the J call TRBJ2-3, with D possibly matching TRBD2 (5 bases). CDR3 length: 13 residues. In germline, CDR1 is MDHEN, CDR2 SYDVKM. Deletions cut 5 bases from V and 2 bases from J, with 8 bases between. The CDR3 here is CASSIASTDTQYF. CDR3 coding DNA: TGTGCCAGCAGTATAGCGTCCACAGATACGCAGTATTTT.

The chain employs TRBV4-1 and TRBJ2-7; D is perhaps TRBD2 (6 bases). CDR3 length: 15 residues. The germline gives CDR1 MGHRA, CDR2 YSYEKL. Trimming left V 2 bases short and J 2 bases short, with 13 bases between. The chain's CDR3 is CASSQIASVAYEQYF. CDR3 in DNA: TGCGCCAGCAGCCAAATTGCTAGCGTCGCCTACGAGCAGTACTTC.

V is TRBV6-6 and J is TRBJ2-3; 8 bases line up with TRBD1. Germline V gene data show CDR1 as MNHNY and CDR2 as SVGAGI (reference sequence). V shed 5 bases, J shed 2 bases, and the junction held 9 bases outside the gene matches. This CDR3 has 16 residues. CDR3 sequence: CASSHGRGRDTDTQYF. The CDR3 region has the DNA TGTGCCAGCAGTCACGGCAGGGGGCGAGACACAGATACGCAGTATTTT.

The rearrangement uses TRBV15 and TRBJ2-7; a weak D match, TRBD2 (5 bases). CDR3 length: 14 amino acids. Germline V gene sequence: CDR1 LNHNV, CDR2 YYDKDF (reference sequence). V was cut by 1 base and J by 2 bases, with 9 bases left in between. This CDR3 reads CATSRVRAAYEQYF. DNA for the CDR3: TGTGCCACCAGCAGAGTGCGAGCGGCCTACGAGCAGTACTTC.

J is TRBJ1-5 and V is TRBV7-2; TRBD1 aligns across 9 bases. CDR3 length equals 14 residues. After removal of 4 bases from V and 7 bases from J, the junction contained 5 bases not matched to a gene. CDR1 SGHTA and CDR2 FQGNSA come from the germline V gene. Here the CDR3 reads CASSWTGQGQPQHF. CDR3 bases: TGTGCCAGCAGCTGGACAGGACAGGGGCAGCCCCAGCATTTT.

The chain carries TRBV2 and TRBJ2-6; D possibly corresponds to TRBD1 (6 bases). The germline V gene encodes CDR1 SNHLY and CDR2 FYNNEI. This CDR3 region has 18 residues. The ends were cut back, 6 bases at V and 0 bases at J, with 18 bases in the middle. The CDR3 nucleotides read TGTGCCAGCAGCCCCCGGACAGCCTTTTACTCTGGGGCCAACGTCCTGACTTTC. Translating it yields CASSPRTAFYSGANVLTF.

J is TRBJ2-1 and V is TRBV5-4; D remains unclear. V dropped 9 bases and J dropped 5 bases, with 12 bases sitting between them. There are 12 residues in the CDR3. Per the germline V gene, CDR1 is SGHNT and CDR2 is YYREEE (reference sequence). CDR3 in amino acids: CAIIYADNEQFF. As DNA, the CDR3 is TGTGCCATCATATACGCAGACAATGAGCAGTTCTTC.

The chain joins TRBV5-4 to TRBJ2-2, with 13 bases fitting TRBD2. Germline loops: CDR1 SGHNT, CDR2 YYREEE (reference sequence). Trimming took 6 bases from V and 3 from J; bases not matched to a gene: 5. CDR3 length equals 16 residues. The DNA of the CDR3 is TGTGCCAGCACCACTAGCGGGGGGGCCGACACCGGGGAGCTGTTTTTT. This codes for CASTTSGGADTGELFF.

The chain employs TRBV4-3 and TRBJ2-1; 10 nucleotides line up with TRBD2. Germline CDR1 LGHNA, CDR2 YSLEER. The CDR3 contains 15 residues. J was trimmed by 5 bases and V by 3 bases; bases with no gene match: 4. This CDR3 is CASSQAGLADNEQFF. CDR3 in DNA: TGCGCCAGCAGCCAGGCCGGACTAGCGGACAATGAGCAGTTCTTC.

This chain uses TRBV5-1 with TRBJ2-5; the match to TRBD2 covers 8 bases. Trimming took 0 bases from V and 5 from J; bases not matched to a gene: 3. Germline V gene sequence: CDR1 SGHRS, CDR2 YFSETQ. The CDR3 is 14 residues long. As DNA, the CDR3 is TGCGCCAGCAGCTTGGTAGCGGGGTCGGAGACCCAGTACTTC. It specifies CASSLVAGSETQYF.

The chain uses TRBV28 and TRBJ2-3; D might be TRBD1 (5 bases). The CDR3 has 14 amino acids. Germline V lookup: CDR1 MDHEN, CDR2 SYDVKM. V dropped 4 bases and J dropped 6 bases, with 14 bases sitting between them. CDR3 loop: CASSSLRGADTQYF. The DNA of the CDR3 is TGTGCCAGCAGTTCACTTAGGGGCGCGGATACGCAGTATTTT.